Shown below are 10 T cell receptor beta chains from a single sample sequenced in a study of OX40 agonist ivuxolimab in advanced cancers. The assay was immunoSEQ multiplex PCR, and TCRdb's table has in-frame clones only and misses some. The table lists fewer than 85,000 clones, about four fifths of them singletons. Sequenced here: CD4+ or CD8+ T cells sorted from blood, sampled in a trial of the OX40 agonist ivuxolimab. These TCRs come from an adult with an advanced solid tumor such as melanoma, head and neck, liver or kidney cancer.

The rearrangement joins TRBV7-2 to TRBJ2-3, with 11 nucleotides matching TRBD2. Per the germline V gene, CDR1 is SGHTA and CDR2 is FQGNSA. J gave up 3 bases and V 0 bases, and 11 bases lay outside the gene matches. This CDR3 has 19 residues. The CDR3 nucleotides are TGTGCCAGCAGCTTAGCTAGGGGGTTAGCGGGAGGGCCGACAGATACGCAGTATTTT. Encoded protein: CASSLARGLAGGPTDTQYF.

This CDR3 reads CASSATSLPYNEQFF. CDR3 sequence (DNA): TGTGCCAGCAGCGCGACTAGCCTTCCCTACAATGAGCAGTTCTTC. The V call is TRBV6-4, the J call TRBJ2-1; TRBD2 agrees at 7 bases. The V gene end was trimmed by 6 bases and the J gene end by 2 bases; junction bases not matched to a gene: 7. From germline, CDR1 is MRHNA and CDR2 SNTAGT. The CDR3 spans 15 residues.

The chain has TRBV1 and TRBJ2-3. TRBV1 is a pseudogene. CDR3 length: 14 residues. The chain's CDR3 is CTSSQVRDLTTQYF. In DNA, the CDR3 is TGCACCAGCAGCCAAGTACGGGACCTAACTACGCAGTATTTT.

J is TRBJ2-1 and V is TRBV6-5, with 9 positions matching TRBD1. The ends lost 1 base at V and 8 bases at J; junction bases unmatched: 6. The CDR3 has 15 residues. Germline-derived CDR1 and CDR2 are MNHEY and SVGAGI. The CDR3: CASSYYRGQGDEQFF. For the CDR3, the DNA is TGTGCCAGCAGTTACTACAGGGGGCAGGGCGATGAGCAGTTCTTC.

The chain is built from TRBV30 and TRBJ1-6; D not certain. CDR1 and CDR2 (germline): GTSNPN, SVGIG (reference sequence). The V gene lost 0 bases and the J gene lost 7 bases, with 16 bases spanning the gap. CDR3 size: 16 residues. The CDR3 region has the DNA TGTGCCTGGAGTGTAGGGTGGGGTTTAGTAAATTCACCCCTCCACTTT. As protein: CAWSVGWGLVNSPLHF.

This clone was picked up a small number of times. J is TRBJ2-7 and V is TRBV7-2, with no clear D. The V gene's germline CDR1 is SGHTA and CDR2 FQGNSA. Deletions cut 2 bases from V and 3 bases from J, with 8 bases between. The length of the CDR3 is 13 residues. CDR3 coding DNA: TGTGCCAGCAGCTTAACAATGGACTACGAGCAGTACTTC. Translation: CASSLTMDYEQYF.

The genes are TRBV30 and TRBJ1-1; the D gene is possibly TRBD1 (5 bases). There are 16 residues in the CDR3. Germline assignment: CDR1 GTSNPN and CDR2 SVGIG (reference sequence). Trimming removed 1 base at V and 1 base at J, with 16 bases between. CDR3 in amino acids: CAWSDPRALTNTEAFF. The DNA for the CDR3 is TGTGCCTGGAGTGATCCCAGGGCCCTGACGAACACTGAAGCTTTCTTT.

The chain employs TRBV2 and TRBJ1-1; D not resolved. Trimming took off 7 bases at V and 7 bases at J, with 16 bases between the two ends. CDR3 length equals 13 residues. CDR1 is SNHLY, CDR2 FYNNEI, per germline. In DNA, the CDR3 is TGTGCCAGCAAATTGGATAGGACCGGTGAAGCTTTCTTT. It codes for CASKLDRTGEAFF.

This clone was recorded a few times. The chain is built from TRBV10-3 and TRBJ2-2, with D possibly matching TRBD2 (6 bases). Germline values: CDR1 ENHRY, CDR2 SYGVKD. The V end was cut by 6 bases, the J end by 4 bases, with 12 bases between. There are 14 residues in the CDR3. The CDR3 DNA is TGTGCCATCAGCCCCGGGAGTGTCACCGGGGAGCTGTTTTTT. It translates to CAISPGSVTGELFF.

The chain recombines TRBV30 with TRBJ1-2; D possibly corresponds to TRBD1 (5 bases). V lost 5 bases, J lost 0 bases, and 13 bases lay in between. Germline lookup yields CDR1 GTSNPN and CDR2 SVGIG (reference sequence). This CDR3 has 14 amino acids. CDR3 nucleotide sequence: TGTGCCTGGCATGGGGGGGGAGCTAACTATGGCTACACCTTC. The encoded protein is CAWHGGGANYGYTF.